This TCR beta chain was captured by sequencing in a study of cytomegalovirus exposure and HLA in healthy donors. About the study: From donors who were HLA-typed, an early data release held 65 million to 85 million unique TCRs.

PCR involved 60 Vbeta and 13 Jbeta primers. Repertoires were generated with immunoSEQ multiplex PCR, while TCRdb's copy carries only in-frame clones and drops some. The sample includes 30,000 to 45,000 clones, about nine tenths of them seen just once. With regard to this clone: Its antigen is not identified.

Findings and caveats of the study: An analysis was carried out later, and it reportedly showed fewer N-insertions in an Asian-associated ancestry cluster than the approximately 610-donor mean. High sensitivity and specificity were reportedly achieved when the classifier diagnosed cytomegalovirus status.

The sequencing input was PBMCs. The receptor's source is a woman aged 35 to 49 in good health and CMV-seropositive.

The CDR3 loop is CASAPLSAGVYEQYF. The CDR3 bases are TGTGCCAGCGCCCCTCTTTCAGCGGGGGTCTACGAGCAGTACTTC. This chain joins TRBV27 and TRBJ2-7; 8 bases align to TRBD2. The CDR3 is 15 residues long. V gave up 8 bases and J gave up 3 bases; unmatched junction bases: 12. Germline V lookup: CDR1 MNHEY, CDR2 SMNVEV (reference sequence).